These 12 T cell receptor beta chains originate from one sample sequenced in a study of blood T cell repertoires in COVID-19 (dated by TCRdb to about 2020). Library generation was performed with the immunoSEQ multiplex PCR assay. TCRdb provides this immuneACCESS table in a form limited to in-frame rearrangements. Some clones are lacking; in checked studies, under half of them reflect an unresolved V gene, and why the rest are absent is not known. Across this sample there are over 300,000 clones, with approximately 90% seen only once. The top ten clones comprise around a tenth of the sample. The specimen was PBMCs or T cells enriched from blood (not recorded which). Receptors were obtained from a woman aged 40 to 49 who had recovered from COVID-19.

CDR3 in DNA: TGTGCCAGCAGCTTTGCGGGCTCGCTTGAGACCCAGTACTTC. It codes for CASSFAGSLETQYF. This sequence joins TRBV5-4 and TRBJ2-5; D is perhaps TRBD2 (5 bases). Germline CDR1 reads SGHNT; CDR2 reads YYREEE (reference sequence). The ends were cut back, 2 bases at V and 5 bases at J, with 13 bases in the middle. The CDR3 is made up of 14 amino acids.

The chain is built from TRBV7-9 and TRBJ2-1; 9 positions match TRBD2. CDR1 is SEHNR, CDR2 FQNEAQ, per germline (reference sequence). This CDR3 spans 17 amino acids. The J segment lost 0 bases and the V segment lost 1 base, leaving 4 bases of the junction unmatched. The CDR3 sequence is CASSLVAGGSSYNEQFF. The CDR3 coding sequence is TGTGCCAGCAGCTTAGTGGCGGGAGGGAGCTCCTACAATGAGCAGTTCTTC.

The chain employs TRBV11-3 and TRBJ2-2, with unresolved D. The V end lost 6 bases, the J end lost 2 bases, and 13 bases lay between the germline ends. Germline V gene lookup returns CDR1 SGHNT and CDR2 YENEEA. CDR3 length: 15 amino acids. In DNA, the CDR3 is TGTGCCAGCAGTTTCGACATGTCTAACACCGGGGAGCTGTTTTTT. This translates into CASSFDMSNTGELFF.

The rearrangement joins TRBV2 to TRBJ2-2; 8 nucleotides agree with TRBD2. This CDR3 region has 15 residues. Germline-derived CDR1 and CDR2 are SNHLY and FYNNEI. J was trimmed by 3 bases and V by 11 bases; bases with no gene match: 11. The CDR3: CARGGRGRDTGELFF. CDR3 sequence (DNA): TGTGCCCGCGGGGGGCGGGGTAGGGACACCGGGGAGCTGTTTTTT.

The chain couples TRBV6-2 or TRBV6-3 to TRBJ2-7, with 8 positions matching TRBD1. V dropped 6 bases and J dropped 2; count of bases not matched to a gene: 15. The CDR3 has 17 amino acids. CDR1 MNHEY and CDR2 SVGEGT come from the germline V gene. Here the CDR3 reads CASSLLPTGTGPYEQYF. The DNA for the CDR3 is TGTGCCAGCAGCCTCCTTCCTACCGGGACAGGCCCCTACGAGCAGTACTTC.

The V call is TRBV9, the J call TRBJ2-5, with a possible D match to TRBD2 (5 bases). Germline V lookup: CDR1 SGDLS, CDR2 YYNGEE. The V and J ends lost 0 bases and 2 bases respectively, with 8 bases between them. The CDR3 is 14 amino acids. Here the CDR3 reads CASSVGPGQETQYF. The CDR3 nucleotides are TGTGCCAGCAGCGTAGGGCCGGGGCAAGAGACCCAGTACTTC.

This clone was recorded a few times. V and J are TRBV19 and TRBJ2-5; 8 bases line up with TRBD2. This CDR3 has 16 amino acids. Germline loops: CDR1 LNHDA, CDR2 SQIVND (reference sequence). Trimming cost V 6 bases and J 5 bases; bases outside gene matches: 14. In nucleotides, the CDR3 is TGTGCCAGTAGCCTCGGGGGGGCGATTTCGACGGAGACCCAGTACTTC. Its translation: CASSLGGAISTETQYF.

The V gene is TRBV9, the J gene TRBJ2-1; 10 bases line up with TRBD2. Trimming cost V 0 bases and J 9 bases; bases outside gene matches: 6. This CDR3 is 15 amino acids long. Germline CDR1 and CDR2: SGDLS and YYNGEE. The DNA of the CDR3 is TGTGCCAGCAGCGTAGTAGTAGCGGGGGGCCCTGAGCAGTTCTTC. This encodes CASSVVVAGGPEQFF.

The V call is TRBV6-6, the J call TRBJ2-3; perhaps TRBD2 as D (6 bases). Trimming removed 7 bases from V and 2 bases from J, with 10 bases in between. Germline V gives CDR1 MNHNY, CDR2 SVGAGI (reference sequence). The CDR3 is made up of 13 amino acids. CDR3 region: CASNPGDTDTQYF. The CDR3 nucleotides read TGTGCCAGCAACCCGGGGGACACAGATACGCAGTATTTT.

The chain carries TRBV12-3 or TRBV12-4 and TRBJ2-5, with D possibly matching TRBD2 (5 bases). Trimming took off 6 bases at V and 9 bases at J, with 11 bases between the two ends. The CDR3 is 11 amino acids. The CDR3 sequence is CASSNQAAQYF. The CDR3 DNA sequence: TGTGCCAGCAGCAACCAAGCGGCCCAGTACTTC.

The chain uses TRBV12-3 or TRBV12-4 and TRBJ2-5; the D gene is possibly TRBD1 (5 bases). The CDR3 spans 13 residues. The ends were cut back, 6 bases at V and 5 bases at J, with 13 bases in the middle. Here the CDR3 DNA reads TGTGCCAGCAGGCCCACAGGTGTCGAGACCCAGTACTTC. Its translation is CASRPTGVETQYF.

The chain employs TRBV3-1 (or the pseudogene TRBV3-2) and TRBJ2-1, with D unresolved. CDR3 length equals 16 residues. The V gene lost 2 bases and the J gene lost 0 bases, with 11 bases spanning the gap. The germline CDR1 and CDR2 sequences are LGHDT and YNNKEL (reference sequence). CDR3 coding DNA: TGTGCCAGCAGCCAATCCGCGGCTAACTCCTACAATGAGCAGTTCTTC. Its translation is CASSQSAANSYNEQFF.